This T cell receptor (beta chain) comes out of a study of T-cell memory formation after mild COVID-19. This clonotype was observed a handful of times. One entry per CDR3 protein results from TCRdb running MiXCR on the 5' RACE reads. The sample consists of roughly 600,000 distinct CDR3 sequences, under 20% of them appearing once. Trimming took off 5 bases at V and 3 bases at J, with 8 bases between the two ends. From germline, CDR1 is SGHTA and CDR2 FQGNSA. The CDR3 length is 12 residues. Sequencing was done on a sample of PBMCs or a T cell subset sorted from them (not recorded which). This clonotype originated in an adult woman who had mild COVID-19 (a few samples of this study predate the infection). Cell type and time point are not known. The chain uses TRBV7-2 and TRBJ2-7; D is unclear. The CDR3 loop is CASSHTVYEQYF. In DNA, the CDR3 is TGTGCCAGCAGCCACACAGTCTACGAGCAGTACTTC.